The 15 T cell receptor beta chains reported below all come from one sample, sequenced in a study of blood T cell repertoires in COVID-19. Here immunoSEQ multiplex PCR was the method, and the copy in TCRdb shows in-frame clones only, minus some. The sample gives 180,000 or so clones, 86% of which show up once; roughly 8.6% is in the top ten. Sequenced input: peripheral blood. The receptor set was obtained from a man aged 55 to 70 with acute or convalescent COVID-19.

The V gene is TRBV19, the J gene TRBJ1-1; D might be TRBD1 (6 bases). The CDR3 has 15 amino acids. V shed 2 bases and J shed 5 bases, with 15 bases lying between them. CDR1 and CDR2 (germline): LNHDA, SQIVND (reference sequence). The CDR3 DNA reads TGTGCCAGTAGTATAAGGGGGGGACGACCAACTGAAGCTTTCTTT. Residues: CASSIRGGRPTEAFF.

This clone showed up just once. The V call is TRBV28, the J call TRBJ1-2, with D maybe TRBD1 (5 bases). Germline V lookup: CDR1 MDHEN, CDR2 SYDVKM. The CDR3 has 15 amino acids. The germline V and J ends were trimmed by 6 bases and 4 bases, with 18 bases remaining between them. As DNA, the CDR3 is TGTGCCAGCAGGGGGGGGAAGGCAAGAGCCTATGGCTACACCTTC. Protein: CASRGGKARAYGYTF.

The chain employs TRBV6-5 and TRBJ2-3, with D perhaps matching TRBD2 (6 bases). This CDR3 region has 15 residues. The germline V gene encodes CDR1 MNHEY and CDR2 SVGAGI. The V end lost 4 bases, the J end lost 1 base, and 12 bases lay between the germline ends. In DNA form, the CDR3 reads TGTGCCAGCAGTTCCGGAGGGCCCCGCACAGATACGCAGTATTTT. Translation gives CASSSGGPRTDTQYF.

The sample holds one count of this clone. V gene TRBV19 combines with J gene TRBJ1-2; 9 bases agree with TRBD1. CDR1 and CDR2 (germline): LNHDA, SQIVND (reference sequence). The junction had 8 bases not matched to a gene; V was cut back by 7 bases and J by 8 bases. CDR3 length: 13 amino acids. CDR3 nucleotides: TGTGCCAGTATTGACAGGGGGGTCGGAGGCTACACCTTC. Amino acid sequence: CASIDRGVGGYTF.

The CDR3 sequence: CASSSGTGGFSGANVLTF. In nucleotides, the CDR3 is TGCGCCAGCAGCTCCGGGACAGGGGGTTTCTCTGGGGCCAACGTCCTGACTTTC. This sequence joins TRBV5-1 and TRBJ2-6, with TRBD1 identical over 11 bases. J gave up 0 bases and V 3 bases, and 5 bases lay outside the gene matches. The CDR3 runs to 18 residues. Germline lookup yields CDR1 SGHRS and CDR2 YFSETQ. Using reference TRBV5-1 and TRBJ2-6 for the parts outside the CDR3, the full variable domain is KAGVTQTPRYLIKTRGQQVTLSCSPISGHRSVSWYQQTPGQGLQFLFEYFSETQRNKGNFPGRFSGRQFSNSRSEMNVSTLELGDSALYLCASSSGTGGFSGANVLTFGAGSRLTVL.

This clone was picked up a small number of times. V usage is TRBV12-3 or TRBV12-4 and J usage is TRBJ1-6, with D unclear. With 5 bases removed from V and 10 bases from J, the gap between germline ends came to 12 bases. The CDR3 has 13 residues. CDR3 sequence: CASSLGAVSPLHF. CDR3 sequence (DNA): TGTGCCAGCAGTCTAGGAGCGGTGTCACCCCTCCACTTT.

This clone was seen only once. The chain combines TRBV7-8 with TRBJ1-2; 7 nucleotides match TRBD1. The CDR3 has 13 residues. Germline trimming cut 3 bases from V and 8 bases from J; bases unmatched to any gene: 6. CDR1 is SGHVS, CDR2 FQNEAQ, per germline. In DNA, the CDR3 is TGTGCCAGCAGCTTGACAGGGAGTTACGGCTACACCTTC. It encodes CASSLTGSYGYTF.

This clone was found once. The chain links TRBV6-1 to TRBJ1-3; 8 nucleotides align to TRBD1. V trimming: 2 bases; J trimming: 2 bases; junction bases outside the gene matches: 5. The CDR3 length is 16 residues. Germline CDR1 MNHNS, CDR2 SASEGT. CDR3 coding DNA: TGTGCCAGCAGTGAAACGACAGGGGTAACTGGAAACACCATATATTTT. It is translated as CASSETTGVTGNTIYF.

V and J are TRBV28 and TRBJ1-5, with 8 bases identical to TRBD1. CDR3 length equals 16 residues. V dropped 4 bases and J dropped 2; count of bases not matched to a gene: 7. CDR1 MDHEN and CDR2 SYDVKM come from the germline V gene. The CDR3 region is CASSSPDRGGNQPQHF. CDR3 nucleotides: TGTGCCAGCAGTTCGCCTGACAGGGGTGGCAATCAGCCCCAGCATTTT.

V and J are TRBV28 and TRBJ2-5, with D uncertain. V was trimmed by 3 bases and J by 3 bases, leaving 17 bases between them. This CDR3 has 16 residues. Germline CDR1 and CDR2: MDHEN and SYDVKM. The CDR3 protein is CASSFGPLASKETQYF. CDR3 DNA: TGTGCCAGCAGTTTCGGTCCTCTCGCCTCAAAAGAGACCCAGTACTTC.

This clone was detected a few times. The CDR3 reads CASSPSTGRGGYTF. CDR3 DNA sequence: TGTGCCAGCTCGCCCTCAACAGGGAGAGGTGGCTACACCTTC. The chain has TRBV28 and TRBJ1-2; TRBD1 is a possible D gene (6 bases). V was pared by 8 bases and J by 7 bases, with 20 bases between. CDR3 length equals 14 residues. Germline V gene data show CDR1 as MDHEN and CDR2 as SYDVKM.

The genes are TRBV7-3 and TRBJ2-3; D is ambiguous. Trimming took 0 bases from V and 4 from J, leaving 8 bases between them. CDR1 is SGHTA, CDR2 FQGTGA, per germline. The CDR3 loop spans 14 amino acids. CDR3 protein: CASSLTPEADTQYF. The CDR3, as DNA: TGTGCCAGCAGCTTAACCCCCGAGGCAGATACGCAGTATTTT.

The chain has TRBV6-1 and TRBJ2-7; no reliable D call. Trimming took 2 bases from V and 2 from J, leaving 7 bases between them. The CDR3 is made up of 13 amino acids. Germline V gene sequence: CDR1 MNHNS, CDR2 SASEGT. The CDR3 coding sequence is TGTGCCAGCAGTGAAATGCCGGCCTACGAGCAGTACTTC. Its protein product is CASSEMPAYEQYF.

The V and J genes are TRBV21-1 and TRBJ2-7; the table calls TRBD2, which could not be checked here. TRBV21-1 is a pseudogene. CDR3 length: 15 residues. CDR3 sequence: CASSKVGRDAYEQYF. The CDR3 bases are TGTGCCAGCAGCAAAGTCGGGAGGGACGCCTACGAGCAGTACTTC.

This chain connects TRBV14 to TRBJ2-7; TRBD1 matches at 9 bases. Trimming cost V 3 bases and J 8 bases; bases outside gene matches: 8. CDR3 size: 14 residues. Germline CDR1 SGHDN, CDR2 FVKESK. The CDR3 spells CASSQGQGGIQQYF. CDR3 DNA sequence: TGTGCCAGCAGCCAGGGACAGGGTGGGATCCAGCAGTACTTC.